Included here is one TCR beta chain sequence, with context. As yet, its antigen is unknown. The CDR3 spans 14 residues. Germline CDR1 reads KGHSH; CDR2 reads LQKENI. With 6 bases clipped from V and 4 bases from J, the junction kept 5 bases outside the gene matches. Data came from immunoSEQ multiplex PCR; TCRdb stores just in-frame clones and leaves some out. The sample records some 240,000 clones, just over 65% being singletons. The data are from a study of shared clonotypes between healthy human individuals. Study-wide findings and caveats: Expectations were that clonotype sharing among donors would be affected by sequencing depth. Among four donors, approximately 5% of naive CD4 clonotypes were found in common.

The TCR originated in a man aged 30-40 years in good health. The genes are TRBV18 and TRBJ2-5; 10 bases line up with TRBD1. Sequenced material: memory CD4+ T cells sorted from blood. Specified subset: CD45RA-negative fraction. CDR3 sequence (DNA): TGTGCCAGCTCCTGGACAGGGGGGGCAGAGACCCAGTACTTC. This gives the protein CASSWTGGAETQYF.